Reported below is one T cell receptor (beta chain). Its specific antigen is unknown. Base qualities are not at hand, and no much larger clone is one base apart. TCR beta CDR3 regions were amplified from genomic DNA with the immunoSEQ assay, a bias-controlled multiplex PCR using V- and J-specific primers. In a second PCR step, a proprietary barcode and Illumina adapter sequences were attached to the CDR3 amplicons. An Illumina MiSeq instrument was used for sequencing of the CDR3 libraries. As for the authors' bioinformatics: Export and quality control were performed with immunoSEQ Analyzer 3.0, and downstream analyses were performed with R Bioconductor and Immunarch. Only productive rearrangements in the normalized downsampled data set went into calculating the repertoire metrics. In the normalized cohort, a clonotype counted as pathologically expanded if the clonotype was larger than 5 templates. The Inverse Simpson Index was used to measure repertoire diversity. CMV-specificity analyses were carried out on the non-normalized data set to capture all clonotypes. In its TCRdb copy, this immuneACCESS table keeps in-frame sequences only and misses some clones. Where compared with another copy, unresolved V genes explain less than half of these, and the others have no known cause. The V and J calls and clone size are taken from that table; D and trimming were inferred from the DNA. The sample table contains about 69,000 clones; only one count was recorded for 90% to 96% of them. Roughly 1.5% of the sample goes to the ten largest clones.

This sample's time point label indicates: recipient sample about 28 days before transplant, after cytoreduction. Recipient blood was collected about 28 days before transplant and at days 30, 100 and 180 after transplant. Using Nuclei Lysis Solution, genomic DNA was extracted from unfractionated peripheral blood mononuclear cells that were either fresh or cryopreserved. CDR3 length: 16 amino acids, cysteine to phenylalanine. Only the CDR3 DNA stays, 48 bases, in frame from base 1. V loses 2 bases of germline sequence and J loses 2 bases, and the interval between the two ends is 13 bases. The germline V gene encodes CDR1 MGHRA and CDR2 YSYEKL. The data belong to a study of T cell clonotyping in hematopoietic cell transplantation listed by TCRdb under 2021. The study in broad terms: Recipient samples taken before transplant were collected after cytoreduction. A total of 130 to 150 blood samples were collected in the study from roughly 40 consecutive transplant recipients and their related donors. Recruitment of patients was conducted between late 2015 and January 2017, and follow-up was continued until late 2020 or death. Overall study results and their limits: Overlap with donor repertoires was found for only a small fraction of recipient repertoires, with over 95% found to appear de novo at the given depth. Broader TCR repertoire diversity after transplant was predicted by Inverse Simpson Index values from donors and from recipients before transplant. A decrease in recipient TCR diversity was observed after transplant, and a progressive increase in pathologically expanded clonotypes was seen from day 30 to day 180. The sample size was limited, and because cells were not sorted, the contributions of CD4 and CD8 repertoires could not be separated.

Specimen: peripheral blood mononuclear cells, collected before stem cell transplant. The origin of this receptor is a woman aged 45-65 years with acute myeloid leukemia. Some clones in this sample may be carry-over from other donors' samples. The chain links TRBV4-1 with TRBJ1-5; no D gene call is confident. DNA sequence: TGCGCCAGCAGCCAAACAATACTAAGGGGCAATCAGCCCCAGCATTTT. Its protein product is CASSQTILRGNQPQHF.